This TCR beta chain is drawn from a study of blood T cells in healthy people across ages. This clonotype has at least ten counts. Then a second PCR, running roughly 7 to 11 cycles, was carried out with a sample-barcoded 5' primer and a J-beta primer mix. A template-switch adaptor that had 12 random nucleotides put a tag on each cDNA molecule. From the 5' RACE reads, TCRdb called clonotypes with MiXCR, one entry per CDR3 protein. The sample includes some 790,000 distinct CDR3 sequences, less than 35% of them seen just once. Germline values: CDR1 MNHEY, CDR2 SVGEGT. V was clipped by 5 bases and J by 0 bases, with 8 bases between them. This CDR3 region has 14 residues.

This receptor was identified in a woman of 80 years or more in good health. The chain employs TRBV6-2 or TRBV6-3 and TRBJ2-4; D is perhaps TRBD2 (6 bases). The specimen sequenced was blood. The CDR3: CASSGGLAKNIQYF. In DNA form, the CDR3 reads TGTGCCAGCAGTGGGGGACTAGCCAAAAACATTCAGTACTTC.